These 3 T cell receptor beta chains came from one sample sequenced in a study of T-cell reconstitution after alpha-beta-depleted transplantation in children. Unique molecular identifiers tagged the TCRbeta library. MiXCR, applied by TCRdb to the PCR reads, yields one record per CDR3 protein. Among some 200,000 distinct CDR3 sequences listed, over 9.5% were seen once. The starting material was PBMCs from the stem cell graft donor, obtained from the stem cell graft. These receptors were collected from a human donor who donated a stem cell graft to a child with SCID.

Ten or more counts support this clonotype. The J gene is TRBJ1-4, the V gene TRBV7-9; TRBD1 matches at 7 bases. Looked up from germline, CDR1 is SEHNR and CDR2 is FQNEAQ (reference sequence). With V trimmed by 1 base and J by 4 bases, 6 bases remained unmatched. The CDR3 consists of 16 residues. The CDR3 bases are TGTGCCAGCAGCTTAGACCGGACAGGCGTTAATGAAAAACTGTTTTTT. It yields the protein CASSLDRTGVNEKLFF.

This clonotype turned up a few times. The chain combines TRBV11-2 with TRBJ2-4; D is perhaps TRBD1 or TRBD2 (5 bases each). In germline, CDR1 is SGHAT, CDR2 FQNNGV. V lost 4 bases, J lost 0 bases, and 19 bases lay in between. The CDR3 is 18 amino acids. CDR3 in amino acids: CASSSGTAPILAKNIQYF. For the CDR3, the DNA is TGTGCCAGCAGCTCCGGGACGGCCCCGATTCTAGCCAAAAACATTCAGTACTTC.

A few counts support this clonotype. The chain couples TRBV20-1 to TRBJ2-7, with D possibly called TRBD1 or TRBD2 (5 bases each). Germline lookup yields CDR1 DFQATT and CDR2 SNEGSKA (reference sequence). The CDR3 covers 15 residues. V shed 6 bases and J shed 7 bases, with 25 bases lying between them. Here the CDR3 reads CSAINPGTRRGEQYF. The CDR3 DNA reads TGCAGTGCGATAAACCCCGGGACCAGACGAGGGGAGCAGTACTTC.